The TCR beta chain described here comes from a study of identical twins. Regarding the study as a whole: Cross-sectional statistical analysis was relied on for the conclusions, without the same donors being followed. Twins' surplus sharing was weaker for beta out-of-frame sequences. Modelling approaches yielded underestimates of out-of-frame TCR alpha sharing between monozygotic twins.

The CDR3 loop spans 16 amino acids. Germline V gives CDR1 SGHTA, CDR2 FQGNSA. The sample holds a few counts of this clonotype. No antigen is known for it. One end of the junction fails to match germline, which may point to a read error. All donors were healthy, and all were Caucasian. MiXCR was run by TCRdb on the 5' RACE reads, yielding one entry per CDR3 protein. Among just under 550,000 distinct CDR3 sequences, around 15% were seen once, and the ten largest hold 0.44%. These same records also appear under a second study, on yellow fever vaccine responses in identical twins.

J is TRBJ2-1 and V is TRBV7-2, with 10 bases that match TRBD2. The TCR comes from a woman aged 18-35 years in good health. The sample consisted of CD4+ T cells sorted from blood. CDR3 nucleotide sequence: TGTGCCAGCAGTCGAGTGAGCGGGGGGGCCTATAATGAGCAGTTCTTC. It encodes CASSRVSGGAYNEQFF.